This T cell receptor beta chain was sequenced during a study of cytomegalovirus exposure and HLA in healthy donors. Study at large: Genetic ancestry analysis placed about 84% of the 400 or so donors that were genotyped in the Caucasian-associated cluster.

This CDR3 region has 16 residues. Germline CDR1 SGDLS, CDR2 YYNGEE. Deletions cut 2 bases from V and 9 bases from J, with 21 bases between. PCR used 60 Vbeta primers and 13 Jbeta primers. Clones were sequenced by immunoSEQ multiplex PCR, and TCRdb holds only the in-frame ones, with some missing. In the table there are fewer than 200,000 clones, about 85% of which are singletons. The V call is TRBV9, the J call TRBJ2-1; no clear D gene. The receptor comes from a woman in her fifties or sixties in good health and CMV-seropositive. The sequencing sample was made of PBMCs. CDR3 in amino acids: CASSVLAHARFGEQFF. The CDR3 DNA reads TGTGCCAGCAGCGTCCTTGCACACGCTAGGTTCGGTGAGCAGTTCTTC.